This T cell receptor (beta chain) was obtained from a study of blood T cell repertoires in COVID-19. Across the study: Sites in the United States, Italy and Spain provided acute and convalescent COVID-19 samples. The analysed material was cDNA or gDNA that came from T cells, B-cell-depleted T cells, or PBMCs.

V shed 2 bases, J shed 2 bases, and the junction held 5 bases outside the gene matches. Germline CDR1 and CDR2: SNHLY and FYNNEI. The length of the CDR3 is 15 residues. This clone was counted between two and nine times. Per the authors' pipeline: Reference gene primers were amplified, and this amplification served to estimate nucleated cell counts. Only in-frame clones appear in the TCRdb table, and some are missing; sequencing was by immunoSEQ multiplex PCR. V and J calls and clone size are copied from that table; D and trimming were computed from the DNA. The sample has about 210,000 clones; around 87% are singletons.

This rearrangement joins TRBV2 to TRBJ2-5; 7 bases match TRBD1. The sequence was collected from a man in his sixties with acute or convalescent COVID-19. Input material: peripheral blood. The CDR3 nucleotides read TGTGCCAGCAGTGAAATTAGGACAGGACAAGAGACCCAGTACTTC. Residues: CASSEIRTGQETQYF. Looking up the rest from reference TRBV2 and TRBJ2-5 gives the full variable domain: EPEVTQTPSHQVTQMGQEVILRCVPISNHLYFYWYRQILGQKVEFLVSFYNNEISEKSEIFDDQFSVERPDGSNFTLKIRSTKLEDSAMYFCASSEIRTGQETQYFGPGTRLLVL.